Listed here are 23 T cell receptor beta chains from one sample, sequenced in a study of vaccination effects on CD4 cells after COVID-19. Within the ViraFEST assay, antigen-specific CD4+ T cells underwent expansion with viral peptide pools prior to sequencing. Subsequent to approximately 11 days of culture, CD4+ T cells were isolated. These receptors' targets are unknown. Repertoires were generated with immunoSEQ multiplex PCR, while TCRdb's copy carries only in-frame clones and drops some. This sample has around 31,000 clones; roughly two thirds occur once, and the top ten carry 28%. Sequenced here: CD4+ T cells from PBMCs cultured with HCoV-229E spike peptides, sampled before COVID-19 vaccination. The receptors derive from a human donor who received a COVID-19 vaccine.

This clone was recorded a few times. The V and J genes are TRBV18 and TRBJ2-3, with 8 bases matching TRBD1. This CDR3 is built from 13 residues. Trimming removed 4 bases from V and 6 bases from J; junction bases left unmatched: 3. The germline V gene has CDR1 KGHSH and CDR2 LQKENI. The chain's CDR3 is CASSLDRGDTQYF. The CDR3, as DNA: TGTGCCAGCTCACTCGACAGGGGTGATACGCAGTATTTT.

This clone has a single count. This chain uses TRBV18 with TRBJ2-5, with D perhaps matching TRBD2 (5 bases). Per the germline V gene, CDR1 is KGHSH and CDR2 is LQKENI. V shed 1 base and J shed 5 bases, with 11 bases lying between them. The CDR3 is 14 amino acids. The CDR3 here is CASSPLTDSETQYF. In DNA, the CDR3 is TGTGCCAGCTCACCACTAACGGACTCCGAGACCCAGTACTTC.

The rearrangement joins TRBV5-6 to TRBJ1-2; TRBD1 aligns across 7 bases. Germline V gene sequence: CDR1 SGHDT, CDR2 YYEEEE. This CDR3 spans 12 amino acids. The V segment lost 4 bases and the J segment 4 bases; nucleotides outside the gene matches: 1. The CDR3 DNA is TGTGCCAGCAGCACAGGGGTCTATGGCTACACCTTC. It yields the protein CASSTGVYGYTF.

The rearrangement links TRBV11-2 to TRBJ1-1; D call uncertain. CDR1 is SGHAT, CDR2 FQNNGV, per germline. The CDR3 is made up of 14 amino acids. With 4 bases removed from V and 1 base from J, the gap between germline ends came to 10 bases. This CDR3 reads CASSSYRQNTEAFF. The CDR3 bases are TGTGCCAGCAGCTCCTACCGACAGAACACTGAAGCTTTCTTT.

This clone was detected only a few times. The genes are TRBV7-2 and TRBJ1-2, with D perhaps matching TRBD1 (5 bases). The V and J ends lost 5 bases and 2 bases respectively, with 12 bases between them. This CDR3 has 14 residues. Germline loops: CDR1 SGHTA, CDR2 FQGNSA. Here the CDR3 reads CASSPSRANYGYTF. DNA of the CDR3: TGTGCCAGCAGCCCATCCAGGGCCAACTATGGCTACACCTTC.

The J gene is TRBJ1-2, the V gene TRBV27, with TRBD1 as a possible D gene (5 bases). The CDR3 sequence is 15 residues long. The V and J ends lost 4 bases and 4 bases respectively, with 16 bases between them. Germline V gives CDR1 MNHEY, CDR2 SMNVEV (reference sequence). CDR3 coding DNA: TGTGCCAGCAGTTCCCTGGGACCTCGGCGCTATGGCTACACCTTC. Protein product: CASSSLGPRRYGYTF.

CDR3 DNA sequence: TGTGCCAGCAGCCAAGATCTTTCGGGGATCGGCTACGAGCAGTACTTC. This encodes CASSQDLSGIGYEQYF. The chain couples TRBV4-2 to TRBJ2-7, with D tentatively TRBD2 (5 bases). Germline assignment: CDR1 LGHNA and CDR2 YNFKEQ. The V gene lost 0 bases and the J gene lost 3 bases, with 15 bases spanning the gap. This CDR3 spans 16 amino acids.

The chain employs TRBV6-5 and TRBJ2-5; 10 bases line up with TRBD1. V shed 8 bases, J shed 4 bases, and the junction held 10 bases outside the gene matches. Looked up from germline, CDR1 is MNHEY and CDR2 is SVGAGI. CDR3 size: 15 residues. The CDR3 loop reads CASAPRQGAGETQYF. CDR3 sequence (DNA): TGTGCCAGCGCACCCCGACAGGGGGCTGGAGAGACCCAGTACTTC.

Only one count was recorded for this clone. The chain combines TRBV19 with TRBJ1-5; 11 positions agree with TRBD1. The CDR3 is 15 residues long. Looked up from germline, CDR1 is LNHDA and CDR2 is SQIVND (reference sequence). V lost 7 bases, J lost 4 bases, and 6 bases stayed unmatched. CDR3 region: CASITGTGGNQPQHF. The CDR3 DNA follows: TGTGCCAGTATAACCGGGACAGGGGGGAATCAGCCCCAGCATTTT.

The rearrangement joins TRBV27 to TRBJ1-5, with D perhaps TRBD1 (5 bases). CDR3 length: 13 amino acids. Trimming took 5 bases from V and 2 from J, leaving 7 bases between them. Looked up from germline, CDR1 is MNHEY and CDR2 is SMNVEV (reference sequence). CDR3: CASSLRGNQPQHF. CDR3 nucleotides: TGTGCCAGCAGTCTCAGGGGCAATCAGCCCCAGCATTTT.

The rearrangement joins TRBV5-1 to TRBJ1-2, with 9 nucleotides matching TRBD1. CDR1 SGHRS and CDR2 YFSETQ come from the germline V gene. The CDR3 contains 14 residues. V lost 2 bases, J lost 6 bases, and 5 bases stayed unmatched. This CDR3 is CASSLAQGADGYTF. The CDR3 DNA reads TGCGCCAGCAGCTTAGCACAGGGGGCTGATGGCTACACCTTC.

The V call is TRBV18, the J call TRBJ1-5, with D possibly being TRBD1 (5 bases). Trimming stripped 1 base from V and 2 bases from J, with 9 bases between. In germline, CDR1 is KGHSH, CDR2 LQKENI. The CDR3 loop spans 15 amino acids. The CDR3 DNA follows: TGTGCCAGCTCACCACAGGGGATCGGCAATCAGCCCCAGCATTTT. This codes for CASSPQGIGNQPQHF. The full variable domain, in which reference TRBV18 and TRBJ1-5 provide the parts outside the CDR3, is NAGVMQNPRHLVRRRGQEARLRCSPMKGHSHVYWYRQLPEEGLKFMVYLQKENIIDESGMPKERFSAEFPKEGPSILRIQQVVRGDSAAYFCASSPQGIGNQPQHFGDGTRLSIL.

The chain has TRBV6-8 and TRBJ2-1; D not certain. The CDR3 has 13 amino acids. Trimming took off 2 bases at V and 10 bases at J, with 12 bases between the two ends. Germline CDR1 reads MNHGY; CDR2 reads SAAAGT. CDR3 protein: CASSYEAPREQFF. The CDR3 nucleotides are TGTGCCAGCAGTTACGAGGCTCCCCGGGAGCAGTTCTTC.

The chain recombines TRBV28 with TRBJ2-7; 10 bases map to TRBD2. Germline CDR1 MDHEN, CDR2 SYDVKM. This CDR3 spans 13 amino acids. With V trimmed by 8 bases and J by 4 bases, 5 bases remained unmatched. CDR3 coding DNA: TGTGCCAGCGGACTAGCGGCCAATTACGAGCAGTACTTC. The encoded protein is CASGLAANYEQYF.

V usage is TRBV19 and J usage is TRBJ1-1, with a weak D call TRBD1 (5 bases). Germline values: CDR1 LNHDA, CDR2 SQIVND (reference sequence). Trimming took 8 bases from V and 1 from J, leaving 20 bases between them. This CDR3 is 16 amino acids long. The CDR3 DNA follows: TGTGCCAGTTTGACAGACAGACGGAGAGGGAACACTGAAGCTTTCTTT. Translating gives CASLTDRRRGNTEAFF.

This chain joins TRBV14 and TRBJ2-5; D gene unclear. V shed 4 bases and J shed 2 bases, with 8 bases lying between them. The CDR3 is 13 amino acids. CDR1 is SGHDN and CDR2 is FVKESK in the germline V gene. This chain's CDR3 is CASSRGTQETQYF. CDR3 nucleotides: TGTGCCAGCAGCCGAGGAACTCAAGAGACCCAGTACTTC.

This clone was counted a few times. This chain connects TRBV7-2 to TRBJ2-7, with D possibly TRBD2 on 7 matching bases. The CDR3 runs 14 residues. V lost 2 bases, J lost 6 bases, and 14 bases lay in between. Per the germline V gene, CDR1 is SGHTA and CDR2 is FQGNSA. CDR3 bases: TGTGCCAGCAGCTTAAGGGGGAGGGCCGGCGAGCAGTACTTC. Its translation: CASSLRGRAGEQYF.

This chain links TRBV7-9 with TRBJ1-1; 7 bases agree with TRBD1. Looked up from germline, CDR1 is SEHNR and CDR2 is FQNEAQ (reference sequence). V trimming: 3 bases; J trimming: 5 bases; junction bases outside the gene matches: 3. This CDR3 comprises 13 residues. CDR3 region: CASSFSRGTEAFF. The CDR3 nucleotides read TGTGCCAGCAGCTTTAGCAGGGGGACTGAAGCTTTCTTT.

The chain carries TRBV25-1 and TRBJ2-7; D uncertain. Germline values: CDR1 MGHDK, CDR2 SYGVNS. The germline V and J ends were trimmed by 1 base and 3 bases, with 10 bases remaining between them. This CDR3 is built from 14 residues. The CDR3 region is CASSESNFLYEQYF. Written as DNA, the CDR3 is TGTGCCAGCAGTGAATCTAATTTTCTCTACGAGCAGTACTTC.

V is TRBV6-5 and J is TRBJ1-2; TRBD1 matches 7 bases. The CDR3 contains 13 residues. The V segment lost 6 bases and the J segment 6 bases; nucleotides outside the gene matches: 7. The V gene's germline CDR1 is MNHEY and CDR2 SVGAGI. The CDR3 sequence is CASRSTGTHGYTF. The CDR3 DNA follows: TGTGCCAGCAGATCGACAGGGACGCATGGCTACACCTTC.

V usage is TRBV11-2 and J usage is TRBJ1-1; a weak D match, TRBD1 (5 bases). V shed 0 bases and J shed 2 bases, with 13 bases lying between them. Germline assignment: CDR1 SGHAT and CDR2 FQNNGV. The CDR3 sequence is 16 residues long. DNA for the CDR3: TGTGCCAGCAGCTTAGATTGGTCGGGACCCAACACTGAAGCTTTCTTT. This translates into CASSLDWSGPNTEAFF.

V is TRBV2 and J is TRBJ2-1; TRBD2 matches at 10 bases. The CDR3 contains 16 residues. V lost 5 bases, J lost 6 bases, and 10 bases stayed unmatched. CDR1 and CDR2 from the germline V gene are SNHLY and FYNNEI. The CDR3 sequence: CASSIFGTSVSNEQFF. CDR3 coding DNA: TGTGCCAGCAGTATCTTTGGGACTAGCGTCAGCAATGAGCAGTTCTTC.

This chain connects TRBV7-2 to TRBJ2-2; D is ambiguous. Germline CDR1 and CDR2: SGHTA and FQGNSA. Trimming stripped 3 bases from V and 6 bases from J, with 5 bases between. The CDR3 runs to 12 residues. The CDR3 region is CASSFLAGELFF. CDR3 coding DNA: TGTGCCAGCAGCTTTCTAGCCGGGGAGCTGTTTTTT.